One and the same sample provided the 17 T cell receptor beta chains below, sequenced in a study of vaccination and CD4 T cells after COVID-19 (dated by TCRdb to 2021 to 2024). Their antigen targets remain unknown. The library was prepared using PCR. Instrument on record: Illumina iSeq 100. At the Johns Hopkins FTIC core, DNA from the cultured CD4+ T cells underwent TCR sequencing with the Oncomine TCR Beta short-read assay. Starting from the raw public reads, TCRdb applied fastp trimming at Q25, assembled clones with MiXCR and retained in-frame beta chains. When rows share a CDR3 protein, they turn into one entry using the most common DNA and genes. The table for this sample lists some 20,000 distinct CDR3 sequences; 48% of them were counted only once. The ten largest clonotypes hold roughly 2.5% of the sample. The label giving this sample's treatment or condition can be read as: roughly 10-day PBMC culture with coronavirus spike peptide pools or control peptides (ViraFEST assay).

Specimen: CD4+ T cells from blood, cultured in vitro, collected after SARS-CoV-2 vaccination. These receptor sequences come from a human donor who had recovered from COVID-19.

CDR3 in amino acids: CASSLESSRDYEQYF. The CDR3 region has the DNA TGTGCCAGCAGCTTAGAATCGTCTCGGGACTACGAGCAGTACTTC. The V call is TRBV11-2, the J call TRBJ2-7; weak D call: TRBD2 (5 bases). The CDR3 length is 15 residues. Per the germline V gene, CDR1 is SGHAT and CDR2 is FQNNGV. V was clipped by 0 bases and J by 3 bases, with 12 bases between them.

V usage is TRBV2 and J usage is TRBJ1-5, with D possibly TRBD1 on 6 matching bases. The germline V gene encodes CDR1 SNHLY and CDR2 FYNNEI. V lost 11 bases to trimming and J lost 7 bases, with 18 bases between them. The CDR3 is 13 amino acids. CDR3 residues: CAGKTGLSQPQHF. CDR3 nucleotides: TGTGCCGGAAAAACAGGGTTGAGCCAGCCCCAGCATTTT.

The genes are TRBV19 and TRBJ1-5; no reliable D call. V lost 5 bases to trimming and J lost 9 bases, with 20 bases between them. Germline CDR1 LNHDA, CDR2 SQIVND (reference sequence). The CDR3 spans 15 residues. The CDR3 loop is CASSDAPTPISPQHF. In nucleotides, the CDR3 is TGTGCCAGTAGTGACGCCCCGACTCCCATCTCGCCCCAGCATTTT.

The CDR3 here is CATQLNGGAETEAFF. The DNA for the CDR3 is TGTGCCACTCAGCTTAATGGTGGGGCGGAGACTGAAGCTTTCTTT. The chain carries TRBV7-2 and TRBJ1-1; TRBD1 might be the D (5 bases). The CDR3 has 15 residues. The V end lost 10 bases, the J end lost 5 bases, and 23 bases lay between the germline ends. Germline V CDR1 and CDR2: SGHTA, FQGNSA.

This rearrangement joins TRBV19 to TRBJ1-1; D gene unclear. The length of the CDR3 is 12 residues. V shed 6 bases and J shed 2 bases, with 7 bases lying between them. CDR1 is LNHDA and CDR2 is SQIVND in the germline V gene (reference sequence). CDR3 nucleotides: TGTGCCAGTAGGGGGTCAAACACTGAAGCTTTCTTT. Protein: CASRGSNTEAFF.

The chain has TRBV28 and TRBJ1-6, with 7 bases aligning to TRBD1. Trimming at V came to 6 bases and at J to 0 bases, leaving 2 bases not matched to a gene. The CDR3 is made up of 15 amino acids. The germline V gene has CDR1 MDHEN and CDR2 SYDVKM. Here the CDR3 DNA reads TGTGCCAGCAGACAGGGGACCTCCTATAATTCACCCCTCCACTTT. The encoded protein is CASRQGTSYNSPLHF.

J is TRBJ1-5 and V is TRBV7-8; 8 positions match TRBD1. The ends lost 5 bases at V and 6 bases at J; junction bases unmatched: 6. The V gene's germline CDR1 is SGHVS and CDR2 FQNEAQ. CDR3 length equals 14 residues. CDR3 bases: TGTGCCAGCAGCAATAACAGGGGGGTTCAGCCCCAGCATTTT. Its translation is CASSNNRGVQPQHF.

The rearrangement links TRBV12-3 or TRBV12-4 to TRBJ1-5, with no clear D. This CDR3 is built from 12 residues. V lost 5 bases and J 9 bases, leaving 11 bases between the germline ends. In DNA, the CDR3 is TGTGCCAGCAGTCGCGACGTTGCGCCCCAGCATTTT. Translation: CASSRDVAPQHF.

The genes are TRBV30 and TRBJ1-2; D not certain. V lost 4 bases and J 8 bases, leaving 11 bases between the germline ends. Per the germline V gene, CDR1 is GTSNPN and CDR2 is SVGIG (reference sequence). The CDR3 contains 11 residues. The CDR3 loop reads CAWKSTVGYTF. CDR3 coding DNA: TGTGCCTGGAAGTCAACGGTGGGCTACACCTTC. The full variable domain, with the rest looked up from reference TRBV30 and TRBJ1-2, is SQTIHQWPATLVQPVGSPLSLECTVEGTSNPNLYWYRQAAGRGLQLLFYSVGIGQISSEVPQNLSASRPQDRQFILSSKKLLLSDSGFYLCAWKSTVGYTFGSGTRLTVV.

V gene TRBV7-9 combines with J gene TRBJ2-7; TRBD1 aligns across 7 bases. Germline V lookup: CDR1 SEHNR, CDR2 FQNEAQ (reference sequence). J was trimmed by 3 bases and V by 7 bases; bases with no gene match: 9. CDR3 length: 14 amino acids. CDR3 in amino acids: CASTSTGSIYEQYF. The DNA of the CDR3 is TGTGCCAGCACCTCGACAGGGTCAATCTACGAGCAGTACTTC.

This chain connects TRBV10-3 to TRBJ1-2; no clear D gene. With 0 bases removed from V and 5 bases from J, the gap between germline ends came to 7 bases. The CDR3 covers 13 residues. Germline CDR1 and CDR2: ENHRY and SYGVKD. CDR3 sequence reads: CAISESQSYGYTF. The CDR3 DNA reads TGTGCCATCAGTGAGTCGCAGAGTTATGGCTACACCTTC.

In its sample, this clonotype was seen a few times. The chain combines TRBV7-8 with TRBJ1-5, with D unclear. The CDR3 extends over 14 amino acids. V was trimmed by 0 bases and J by 6 bases, leaving 9 bases between them. The V gene's germline CDR1 is SGHVS and CDR2 FQNEAQ. Here the CDR3 reads CASSLAGERQPQHF. The CDR3 bases are TGTGCCAGCAGCTTAGCCGGGGAACGTCAGCCCCAGCATTTT.

The rearrangement links TRBV28 to TRBJ1-2, with D hard to call. CDR1 is MDHEN, CDR2 SYDVKM, per germline. Between the trimmed V and J ends, which lost 8 bases and 4 bases, there was a span of 14 bases. The CDR3 runs 13 residues. The CDR3 loop is CASWARSPYGYTF. CDR3 in DNA: TGTGCCAGCTGGGCCAGGAGCCCCTATGGCTACACCTTC.

This clonotype was detected a few times. V is TRBV7-2 and J is TRBJ1-3; 9 bases are shared with TRBD1. CDR1 is SGHTA and CDR2 is FQGNSA in the germline V gene. CDR3 length: 16 residues. J was trimmed by 4 bases and V by 5 bases; bases with no gene match: 9. CDR3 sequence reads: CASSPGQGTQGNTIYF. DNA for the CDR3: TGTGCCAGCAGCCCCGGACAGGGGACCCAAGGAAACACCATATATTTT.

The chain couples TRBV6-1 to TRBJ2-7, with D unresolved. The CDR3 is made up of 13 amino acids. From germline, CDR1 is MNHNS and CDR2 SASEGT. V was trimmed by 5 bases and J by 4 bases, leaving 12 bases between them. This CDR3 is CASSTTSFYEQYF. Written as DNA, the CDR3 is TGTGCCAGCAGTACTACAAGTTTTTACGAGCAGTACTTC.

This clonotype was seen a few times. The chain uses TRBV19 and TRBJ1-6; tentatively, D is TRBD1 (6 bases). CDR3 length: 16 residues. V gave up 0 bases and J gave up 7 bases, with 13 bases separating them. Germline V lookup: CDR1 LNHDA, CDR2 SQIVND (reference sequence). CDR3 sequence reads: CASSIDHTGNNSPLHF. As DNA, the CDR3 is TGTGCCAGTAGTATAGACCATACAGGGAACAATTCACCCCTCCACTTT.

The V call is TRBV10-2, the J call TRBJ1-1; D gene unclear. V was trimmed by 8 bases and J by 0 bases, leaving 7 bases between them. Per germline, CDR1 WSHSY and CDR2 SAAADI. This CDR3 contains 12 residues. CDR3 amino acids: CASGIMNTEAFF. CDR3 bases: TGCGCCAGCGGTATAATGAACACTGAAGCTTTCTTT.